This TCR beta chain was recorded in a study of blood T cell repertoires in COVID-19. The CDR3 loop spans 15 amino acids. Deletions cut 2 bases from V and 7 bases from J, with 17 bases between. The germline V gene encodes CDR1 MDHEN and CDR2 SYDVKM. Sequencing was performed with immunoSEQ multiplex PCR; in TCRdb, only in-frame clones are kept and a portion is missing. Here the sample spans 250,000 to 300,000 clones, roughly 90% being singletons. The specimen was peripheral blood. This clonotype originated in a woman aged 25 to 45 with COVID-19, enrolled during active disease. The V gene is TRBV28, the J gene TRBJ1-2; D is uncertain. The CDR3 sequence is CASSLVREDASGYTF. The CDR3 bases are TGTGCCAGCAGTTTAGTTAGGGAGGATGCCTCTGGCTACACCTTC.